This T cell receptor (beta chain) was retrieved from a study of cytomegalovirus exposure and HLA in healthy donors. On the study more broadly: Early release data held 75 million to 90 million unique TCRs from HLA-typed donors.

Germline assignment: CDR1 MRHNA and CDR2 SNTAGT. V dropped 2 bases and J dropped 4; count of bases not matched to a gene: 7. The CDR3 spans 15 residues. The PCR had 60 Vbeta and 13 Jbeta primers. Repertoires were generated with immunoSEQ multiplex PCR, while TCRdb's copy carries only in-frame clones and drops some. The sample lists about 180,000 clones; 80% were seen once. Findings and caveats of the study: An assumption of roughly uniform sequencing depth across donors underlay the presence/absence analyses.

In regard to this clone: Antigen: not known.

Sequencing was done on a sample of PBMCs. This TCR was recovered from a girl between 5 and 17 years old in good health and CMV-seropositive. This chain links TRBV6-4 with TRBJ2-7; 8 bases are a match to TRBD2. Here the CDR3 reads CASSDGREAAYEQYF. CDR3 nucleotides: TGTGCCAGCAGTGACGGGCGGGAGGCCGCGTACGAGCAGTACTTC.